The 21 T cell receptor beta chains presented below share a single source sample, sequenced in a study of STAT5B mutations in CD4+ large granular lymphocyte leukemia. The assay was immunoSEQ multiplex PCR, and TCRdb's table has in-frame clones only and misses some. The data show 21,000 or so clones, with roughly three quarters seen just once and roughly 0.4% held by the top ten. The sample consisted of CD4+ T cells from blood buffy coats. Receptors were obtained from a human donor in good health.

This clone was counted once. The V and J genes are TRBV27 and TRBJ2-6, with D perhaps TRBD2 (5 bases). Germline V CDR1 and CDR2: MNHEY, SMNVEV (reference sequence). The CDR3 spans 15 residues. Trimming shortened V by 6 bases and J by 0 bases, and 9 bases separated the two germline ends. CDR3 DNA: TGTGCCAGCAGACTAGTGAGCTCTGGGGCCAACGTCCTGACTTTC. It yields the protein CASRLVSSGANVLTF.

The gene calls are TRBV5-3 and TRBJ1-1; D may be TRBD1 (6 bases). TRBV5-3 qualifies as an ORF whose function is uncertain. Trimming took 0 bases from V and 10 from J, leaving 25 bases between them. The CDR3 runs to 17 residues. The CDR3 loop is CARSLALQGGVSLGAFF. DNA for the CDR3: TGTGCCAGAAGCTTGGCCCTACAGGGAGGGGTATCTTTGGGAGCTTTCTTT.

This clone has a single count. J is TRBJ1-2 and V is TRBV11-3; the D is unclear. The V gene's germline CDR1 is SGHNT and CDR2 YENEEA. The CDR3 runs to 13 residues. The V and J ends lost 1 base and 6 bases respectively, with 9 bases between them. CDR3 amino acids: CASSLGRRDGYTF. DNA for the CDR3: TGTGCCAGCAGCTTAGGCAGGAGAGATGGCTACACCTTC.

In this sample, this clone turned up once. The V gene is TRBV10-3, the J gene TRBJ2-7; TRBD1 agrees at 8 bases. Looked up from germline, CDR1 is ENHRY and CDR2 is SYGVKD. With V trimmed by 6 bases and J by 2 bases, 9 bases remained unmatched. There are 15 residues in the CDR3. The CDR3 DNA sequence: TGTGCCATCAGGGAGGGACCAGGGGGCGCCTACGAGCAGTACTTC. Its translation: CAIREGPGGAYEQYF.

CDR3 sequence (DNA): TGTGCCAGCAGCTTAGCCCTAGCGGGGCACACAGATACGCAGTATTTT. This codes for CASSLALAGHTDTQYF. The rearrangement uses TRBV11-2 and TRBJ2-3; TRBD2 matches at 9 bases. V dropped 1 base and J dropped 2; count of bases not matched to a gene: 4. Germline CDR1 is SGHAT and CDR2 is FQNNGV. The length of the CDR3 is 16 residues.

The chain links TRBV5-5 to TRBJ2-7; 7 bases align to TRBD2. The CDR3 is 16 residues long. Unmatched junction bases numbered 12, after V lost 3 bases and J lost 3 bases. Germline values: CDR1 SGHKS, CDR2 YYEKEE (reference sequence). CDR3 sequence: CASSSRLSGVGYEQYF. CDR3 nucleotides: TGTGCCAGCAGCTCAAGGTTAAGCGGGGTCGGCTACGAGCAGTACTTC.

The chain's CDR3 is CASSLLRQGARIPEAFF. CDR3 DNA: TGTGCCAGCAGCTTGTTGCGACAGGGGGCGCGGATTCCTGAAGCTTTCTTT. J is TRBJ1-1 and V is TRBV5-8; 10 bases are shared with TRBD1. This CDR3 comprises 17 residues. CDR1 SGHTS and CDR2 YDEGEE come from the germline V gene. V shed 1 base and J 6 bases; nucleotides not matched to a gene: 12.

Only one count was recorded for this clone. The chain is built from TRBV7-2 and TRBJ1-4, with D hard to call. Between the trimmed V and J ends, which lost 2 bases and 8 bases, there was a span of 9 bases. Per germline, CDR1 SGHTA and CDR2 FQGNSA. This CDR3 has 13 residues. The CDR3 coding sequence is TGTGCCAGCAGCTTATTGTTCGGCGAAAAACTGTTTTTT. It specifies CASSLLFGEKLFF.

V usage is TRBV30 and J usage is TRBJ2-3, with D perhaps TRBD1 or TRBD2 (5 bases each). The CDR3 has 16 residues. The V gene lost 3 bases and the J gene lost 2 bases, with 18 bases spanning the gap. CDR1 is GTSNPN and CDR2 is SVGIG in the germline V gene (reference sequence). The CDR3 sequence: CAWRNYRDRITDTQYF. In DNA, the CDR3 is TGTGCCTGGAGAAACTACCGGGACCGGATCACAGATACGCAGTATTTT.

The chain uses TRBV30 and TRBJ1-6; D possibly corresponds to TRBD1 (5 bases). Germline CDR1 GTSNPN, CDR2 SVGIG (reference sequence). This CDR3 spans 15 amino acids. V lost 0 bases and J 5 bases, leaving 11 bases between the germline ends. CDR3 nucleotide sequence: TGTGCCTGGAGTGTGGCAGGGACGGATAATTCACCCCTCCACTTT. Encoded protein: CAWSVAGTDNSPLHF.

This clone was counted only a few times. This sequence joins TRBV9 and TRBJ2-6; 8 bases match TRBD1. CDR1 and CDR2 (germline): SGDLS, YYNGEE. V lost 4 bases, J lost 2 bases, and 8 bases stayed unmatched. The CDR3 has 17 residues. The CDR3 coding sequence is TGTGCCAGCAGCCCAAGACAGGGGCGCCCTGGGGCCAACGTCCTGACTTTC. It encodes CASSPRQGRPGANVLTF.

The chain combines TRBV21-1 with TRBJ2-2; the listed D gene, TRBD1, was not tested against the DNA. TRBV21-1 is a pseudogene segment. The CDR3 has 19 amino acids. DNA for the CDR3: TGTGCCAGCAGGGCATTTGTTCCCATGGGACAGGGTCGAACCGGGGAGCTGTTTTTT. Its translation is CASRAFVPMGQGRTGELFF.

The V call is TRBV10-1, the J call TRBJ1-5; the D is unclear. CDR3 length equals 13 residues. Germline V lookup: CDR1 WNHNN, CDR2 SYGVQD (reference sequence). With 5 bases removed from V and 0 bases from J, the gap between germline ends came to 5 bases. The CDR3 loop reads CASSQDSNQPQHF. The DNA of the CDR3 is TGCGCCAGCAGTCAGGATAGCAATCAGCCCCAGCATTTT.

V is TRBV9 and J is TRBJ1-2; no reliable D call. V lost 0 bases and J lost 1, with 10 bases in between. CDR3 length: 15 amino acids. CDR1 is SGDLS and CDR2 is YYNGEE in the germline V gene. CDR3 protein: CASSVAGSDNYGYTF. In nucleotides, the CDR3 is TGTGCCAGCAGCGTAGCCGGCAGTGATAACTATGGCTACACCTTC.

This chain links TRBV6-1 with TRBJ2-5; the match to TRBD1 covers 7 bases. There are 15 residues in the CDR3. The germline gives CDR1 MNHNS, CDR2 SASEGT. The junction had 10 bases not matched to a gene; V was cut back by 5 bases and J by 4 bases. CDR3 coding DNA: TGTGCCAGCAGTAAAGAGACAGGGCTTCGAGAGACCCAGTACTTC. Its protein product is CASSKETGLRETQYF.

The genes are TRBV30 and TRBJ2-3; 12 bases are a match to TRBD2. The germline V gene has CDR1 GTSNPN and CDR2 SVGIG (reference sequence). The CDR3 loop spans 17 amino acids. Losses at the gene ends were 2 bases for V and 4 bases for J; bases not matched to a gene: 10. Here the CDR3 DNA reads TGTGCCTGGAGTTCCCTCACCCTAGCGGGAGGGTCAGATACGCAGTATTTT. Translating it yields CAWSSLTLAGGSDTQYF.

The CDR3 spells CASSSTKGGGNTIYF. The CDR3 nucleotides read TGTGCCAGCAGCTCCACTAAGGGGGGAGGAAACACCATATATTTT. The chain links TRBV5-4 to TRBJ1-3; tentative D call: TRBD1 (6 bases). This CDR3 comprises 15 residues. The germline CDR1 and CDR2 sequences are SGHNT and YYREEE (reference sequence). Trimming removed 3 bases at V and 4 bases at J, with 14 bases between.

Only a few counts were recorded for this clone. The chain links TRBV1 to TRBJ1-2; the D segment call TRBD1 is taken from the table without a DNA check. TRBV1 represents a pseudogene. The CDR3 has 15 amino acids. In DNA, the CDR3 is TGCACCAGCAGCCAACGGGACAGGGGTGCCTACGGCTACACCTTC. Translated: CTSSQRDRGAYGYTF.

This chain uses TRBV11-2 with TRBJ1-4; TRBD1 matches 8 bases. This CDR3 is built from 14 residues. J lost 7 bases, V lost 5 bases, and 6 bases had no gene match. Germline assignment: CDR1 SGHAT and CDR2 FQNNGV. CDR3 in DNA: TGTGCCAGCAGCCACGGACAGGGCCCTGAAAAACTGTTTTTT. Translating it yields CASSHGQGPEKLFF.

The V and J genes are TRBV9 and TRBJ1-1; D is undetermined. This CDR3 is 16 amino acids long. The V end was cut by 1 base, the J end by 0 bases, with 13 bases between. Germline V gives CDR1 SGDLS, CDR2 YYNGEE. For the CDR3, the DNA is TGTGCCAGCAGCGTATCTCAGACCGTGATGAACACTGAAGCTTTCTTT. This codes for CASSVSQTVMNTEAFF.

This clone has just one count. Written as DNA, the CDR3 is TGCGCCAGCAGCCCCGGACCGGGGCGGGTAAATGAAAAACTGTTTTTT. Translating it yields CASSPGPGRVNEKLFF. The chain carries TRBV4-1 and TRBJ1-4, with D tentatively TRBD1 (5 bases). The CDR3 length is 16 residues. With 4 bases removed from V and 5 bases from J, the gap between germline ends came to 17 bases. Germline V gene sequence: CDR1 MGHRA, CDR2 YSYEKL.